This T cell receptor beta chain stems from a study of blood T cell repertoires in COVID-19. The length of the CDR3 is 18 residues. CDR1 is MNHEY and CDR2 is SMNVEV in the germline V gene (reference sequence). Losses at the gene ends were 2 bases for V and 4 bases for J; bases not matched to a gene: 9. Original methodology: Nucleated cell counts were estimated from reference gene primer amplification. Using immunoSEQ multiplex PCR, the repertoire was profiled, and TCRdb retains in-frame clones only, with some absent. D and trimming were read from the DNA, whereas the V and J calls and clone size are those reported in that table. The table has 200,000 or so clones, around nine tenths seen once.

This chain links TRBV27 with TRBJ2-2; 11 bases fit TRBD2. Sample: peripheral blood. This receptor was obtained from a man between 70 and 80 years old with active or convalescent COVID-19. CDR3 sequence: CASSLLAGGPASTGELFF. The CDR3 DNA reads TGTGCCAGCAGTTTACTAGCGGGAGGCCCGGCGAGCACCGGGGAGCTGTTTTTT.